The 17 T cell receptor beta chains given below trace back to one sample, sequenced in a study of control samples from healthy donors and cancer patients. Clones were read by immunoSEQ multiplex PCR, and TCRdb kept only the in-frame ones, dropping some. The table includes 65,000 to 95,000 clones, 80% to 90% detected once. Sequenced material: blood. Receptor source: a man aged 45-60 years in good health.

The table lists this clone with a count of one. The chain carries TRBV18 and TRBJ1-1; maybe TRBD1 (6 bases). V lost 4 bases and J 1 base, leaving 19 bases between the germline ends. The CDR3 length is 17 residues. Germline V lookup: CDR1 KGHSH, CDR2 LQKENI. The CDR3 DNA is TGTGCCAGCTCACTGAATATCATTGTACAGGGGAACACTGAAGCTTTCTTT. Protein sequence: CASSLNIIVQGNTEAFF.

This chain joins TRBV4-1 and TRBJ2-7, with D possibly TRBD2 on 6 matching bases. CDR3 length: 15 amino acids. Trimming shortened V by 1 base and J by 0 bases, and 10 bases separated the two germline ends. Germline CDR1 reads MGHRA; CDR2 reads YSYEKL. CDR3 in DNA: TGCGCCAGCAGCCAAGGGGCGGGGACCTCCTACGAGCAGTACGTC. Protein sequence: CASSQGAGTSYEQYV.

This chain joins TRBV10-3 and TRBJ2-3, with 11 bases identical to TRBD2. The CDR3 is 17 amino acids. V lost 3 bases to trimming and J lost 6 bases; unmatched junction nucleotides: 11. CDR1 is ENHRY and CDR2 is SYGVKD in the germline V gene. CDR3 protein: CAISDHTSGGNRDTQYF. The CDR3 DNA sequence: TGTGCCATCAGTGATCACACTAGCGGGGGTAACCGGGATACGCAGTATTTT.

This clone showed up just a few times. The CDR3 reads CASSHPPFGSYNEQFF. CDR3 in DNA: TGTGCCAGCAGCCACCCCCCGTTCGGCTCCTACAATGAGCAGTTCTTC. The rearrangement joins TRBV7-9 to TRBJ2-1, with D hard to call. The germline V and J ends were trimmed by 5 bases and 0 bases, with 14 bases remaining between them. CDR1 is SEHNR and CDR2 is FQNEAQ in the germline V gene (reference sequence). CDR3 length equals 16 residues. Drawing the rest from reference TRBV7-9 and TRBJ2-1, the complete variable domain is DTGVSQNPRHKITKRGQNVTFRCDPISEHNRLYWYRQTLGQGPEFLTYFQNEAQLEKSRLLSDRFSAERPKGSFSTLEIQRTEQGDSAMYLCASSHPPFGSYNEQFFGPGTRLTVL.

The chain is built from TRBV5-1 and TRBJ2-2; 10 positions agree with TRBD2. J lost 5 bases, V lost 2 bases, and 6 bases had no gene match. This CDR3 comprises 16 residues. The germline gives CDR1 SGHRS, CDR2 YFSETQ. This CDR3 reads CASSLSLAGITGELFF. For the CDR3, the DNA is TGCGCCAGCAGCTTATCACTAGCGGGGATTACCGGGGAGCTGTTTTTT.

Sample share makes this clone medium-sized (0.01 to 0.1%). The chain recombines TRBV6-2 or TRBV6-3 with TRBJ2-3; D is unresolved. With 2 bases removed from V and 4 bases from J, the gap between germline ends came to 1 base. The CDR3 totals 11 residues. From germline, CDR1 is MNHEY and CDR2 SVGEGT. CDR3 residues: CASSYPDTQYF. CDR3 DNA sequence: TGTGCCAGCAGTTACCCAGATACGCAGTATTTT.

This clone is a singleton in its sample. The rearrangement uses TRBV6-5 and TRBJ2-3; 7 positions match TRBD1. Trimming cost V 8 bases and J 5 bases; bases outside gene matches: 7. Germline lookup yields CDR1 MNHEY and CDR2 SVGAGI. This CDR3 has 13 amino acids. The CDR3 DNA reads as TGTGCCAGCGCCTCCGACAGGGAAGATACGCAGTATTTT. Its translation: CASASDREDTQYF.

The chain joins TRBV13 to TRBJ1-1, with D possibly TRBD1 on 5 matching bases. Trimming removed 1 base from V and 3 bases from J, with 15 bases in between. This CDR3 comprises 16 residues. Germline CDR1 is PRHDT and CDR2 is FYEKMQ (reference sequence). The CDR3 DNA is TGTGCCAGCAGCTTAGCACAGGCGAGGGGCGACACTGAAGCTTTCTTT. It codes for CASSLAQARGDTEAFF.

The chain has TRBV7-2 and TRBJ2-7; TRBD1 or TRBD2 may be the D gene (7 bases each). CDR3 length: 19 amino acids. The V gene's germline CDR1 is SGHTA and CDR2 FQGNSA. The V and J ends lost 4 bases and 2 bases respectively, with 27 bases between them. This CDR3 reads CASSSGPTGLGLAAYEQYF. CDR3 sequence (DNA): TGTGCCAGCAGCTCCGGCCCGACAGGGCTGGGTCTAGCGGCCTACGAGCAGTACTTC.

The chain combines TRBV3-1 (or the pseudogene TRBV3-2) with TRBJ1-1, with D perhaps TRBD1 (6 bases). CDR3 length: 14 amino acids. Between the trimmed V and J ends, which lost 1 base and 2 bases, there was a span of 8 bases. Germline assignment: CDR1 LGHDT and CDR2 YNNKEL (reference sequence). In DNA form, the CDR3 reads TGTGCCAGCAGCCAAGCCGGGACAAACACTGAAGCTTTCTTT. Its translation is CASSQAGTNTEAFF.

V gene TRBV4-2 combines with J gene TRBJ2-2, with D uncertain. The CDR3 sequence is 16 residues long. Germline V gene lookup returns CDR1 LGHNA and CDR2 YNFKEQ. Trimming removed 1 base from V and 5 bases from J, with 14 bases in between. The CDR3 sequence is CASSQAGTTLTGELFF. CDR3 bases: TGTGCCAGCAGCCAAGCCGGAACGACTTTAACCGGGGAGCTGTTTTTT.

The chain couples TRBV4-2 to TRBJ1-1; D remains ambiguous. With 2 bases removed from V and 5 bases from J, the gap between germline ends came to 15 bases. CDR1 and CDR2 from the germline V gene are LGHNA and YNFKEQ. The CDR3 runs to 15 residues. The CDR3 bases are TGTGCCAGCAGCCAATTTTCAGCCCTCCTAACTGAAGCTTTCTTT. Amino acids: CASSQFSALLTEAFF.

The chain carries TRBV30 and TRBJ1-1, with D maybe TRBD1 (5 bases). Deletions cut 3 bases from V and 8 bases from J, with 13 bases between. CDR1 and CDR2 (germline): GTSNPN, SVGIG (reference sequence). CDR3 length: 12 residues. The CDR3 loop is CAWRGLIREAFF. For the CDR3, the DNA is TGTGCCTGGAGGGGACTAATTAGAGAAGCTTTCTTT.

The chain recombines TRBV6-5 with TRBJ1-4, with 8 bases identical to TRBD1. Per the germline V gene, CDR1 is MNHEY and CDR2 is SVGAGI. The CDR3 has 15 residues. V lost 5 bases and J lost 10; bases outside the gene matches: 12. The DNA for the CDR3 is TGTGCCAGCAGTCCTACCGGGACAGGCGCAGGAAAACTGTTTTTT. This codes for CASSPTGTGAGKLFF.

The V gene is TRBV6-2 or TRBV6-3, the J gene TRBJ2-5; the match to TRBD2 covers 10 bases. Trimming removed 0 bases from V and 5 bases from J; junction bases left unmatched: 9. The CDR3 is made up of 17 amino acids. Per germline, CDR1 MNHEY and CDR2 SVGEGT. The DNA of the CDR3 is TGTGCCAGCAGTTACTCCCAGCGGGAGGGAAACTGGGAGACCCAGTACTTC. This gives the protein CASSYSQREGNWETQYF.

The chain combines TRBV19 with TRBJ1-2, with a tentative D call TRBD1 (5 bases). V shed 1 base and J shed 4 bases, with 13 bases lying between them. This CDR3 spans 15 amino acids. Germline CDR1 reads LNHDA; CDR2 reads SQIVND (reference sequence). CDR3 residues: CASSIVSGTIYGYTF. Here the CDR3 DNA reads TGTGCCAGTAGTATAGTATCAGGGACGATCTATGGCTACACCTTC.

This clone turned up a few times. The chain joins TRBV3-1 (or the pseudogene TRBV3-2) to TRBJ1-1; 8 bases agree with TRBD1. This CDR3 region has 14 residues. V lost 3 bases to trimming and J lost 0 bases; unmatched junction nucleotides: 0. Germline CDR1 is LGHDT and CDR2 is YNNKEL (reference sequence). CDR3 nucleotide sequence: TGTGCCAGCAGCCAGGGACAGGTGAACACTGAAGCTTTCTTT. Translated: CASSQGQVNTEAFF.